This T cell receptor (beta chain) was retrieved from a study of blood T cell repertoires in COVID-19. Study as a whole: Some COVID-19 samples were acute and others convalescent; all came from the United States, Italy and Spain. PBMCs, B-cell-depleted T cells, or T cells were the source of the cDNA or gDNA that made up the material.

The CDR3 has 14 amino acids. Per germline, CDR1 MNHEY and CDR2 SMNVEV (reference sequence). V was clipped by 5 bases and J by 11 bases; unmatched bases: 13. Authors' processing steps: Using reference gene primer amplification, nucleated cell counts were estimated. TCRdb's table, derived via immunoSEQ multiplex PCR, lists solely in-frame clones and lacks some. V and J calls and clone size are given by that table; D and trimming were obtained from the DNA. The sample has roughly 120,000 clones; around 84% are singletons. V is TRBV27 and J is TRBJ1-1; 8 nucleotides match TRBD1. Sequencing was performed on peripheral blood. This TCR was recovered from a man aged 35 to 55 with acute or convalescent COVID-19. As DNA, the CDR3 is TGTGCCAGCAGTGGACAGGGAGGGTGGAATCGGGCTTTCTTT. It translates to CASSGQGGWNRAFF.